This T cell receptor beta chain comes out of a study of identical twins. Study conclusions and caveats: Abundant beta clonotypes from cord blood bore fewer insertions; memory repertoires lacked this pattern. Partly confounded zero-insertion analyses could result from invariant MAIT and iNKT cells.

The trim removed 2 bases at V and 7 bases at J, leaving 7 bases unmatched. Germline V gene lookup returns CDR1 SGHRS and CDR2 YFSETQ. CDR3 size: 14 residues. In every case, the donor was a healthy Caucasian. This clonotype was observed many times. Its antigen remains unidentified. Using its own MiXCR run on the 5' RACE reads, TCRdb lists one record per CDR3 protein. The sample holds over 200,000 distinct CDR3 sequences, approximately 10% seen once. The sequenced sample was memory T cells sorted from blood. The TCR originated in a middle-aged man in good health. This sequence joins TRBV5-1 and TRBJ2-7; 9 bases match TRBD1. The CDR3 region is CASSFGTGYGEQYF. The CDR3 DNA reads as TGCGCCAGCAGCTTCGGGACAGGGTATGGTGAGCAGTACTTC.